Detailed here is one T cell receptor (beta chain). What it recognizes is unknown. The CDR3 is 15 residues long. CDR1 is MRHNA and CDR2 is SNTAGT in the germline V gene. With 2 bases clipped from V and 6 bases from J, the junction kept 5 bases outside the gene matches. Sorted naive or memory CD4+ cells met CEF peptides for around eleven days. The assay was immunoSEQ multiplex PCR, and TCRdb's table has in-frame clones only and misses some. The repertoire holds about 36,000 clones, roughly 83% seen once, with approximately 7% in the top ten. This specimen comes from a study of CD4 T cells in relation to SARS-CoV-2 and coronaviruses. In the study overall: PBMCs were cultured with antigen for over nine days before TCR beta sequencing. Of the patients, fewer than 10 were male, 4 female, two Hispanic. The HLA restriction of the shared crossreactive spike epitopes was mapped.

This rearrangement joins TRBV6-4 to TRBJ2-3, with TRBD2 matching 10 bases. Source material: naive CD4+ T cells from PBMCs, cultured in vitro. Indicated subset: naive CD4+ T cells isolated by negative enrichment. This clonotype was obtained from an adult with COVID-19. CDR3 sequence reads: CASSDGLAGVDTQYF. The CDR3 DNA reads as TGTGCCAGCAGTGACGGGCTAGCGGGAGTGGATACGCAGTATTTT.